Listed below are T cell receptor beta chains from one sample, sequenced in a study of blood T cell repertoires in COVID-19. The method was immunoSEQ multiplex PCR; TCRdb's version includes in-frame clones alone and lacks a portion of them. The sample has 94,000 or so clones, 75% to 85% seen once. Material for sequencing was peripheral blood. These receptors originate from a man aged 55 to 70 with acute or convalescent COVID-19. The CDR3 runs from the conserved cysteine through the conserved F or W. A D gene is named only where the DNA matches it firmly. Some rows have no size entry. The others give once, few or many, or a class for an expanded clone.

V	D	size	J	DNA	CDR3
TRBV4-1	TRBD1	.	TRBJ1-6	TGCGCCAGCAGCCGATCTCCGACAGGGTGGAATTCACCCCTCCACTTT	CASSRSPTGWNSPLHF
TRBV5-1	TRBD1	few	TRBJ2-6	TGCGCCAGCGGGACAGGAGAGTCTGGGGCCAACGTCCTGACTTTC	CASGTGESGANVLTF
TRBV7-6	.	.	TRBJ2-7	TGTGCCAGCAGCTTAAGACAGGACCCCTACGAGCAGTACTTC	CASSLRQDPYEQYF
TRBV9	TRBD1	.	TRBJ1-6	TGTGCCAGCAGCGTCAAGGGACAGTCTTCACCCCTCCACTTT	CASSVKGQSSPLHF
TRBV7-9	TRBD2	.	TRBJ2-3	TGTGCCAGCAGCTTATCCTTACTGAGACTAGCGGGGGGCTCGGATACGCAGTATTTT	CASSLSLLRLAGGSDTQYF
TRBV7-2	.	.	TRBJ2-3	TGTGCCAGCAGCCGCCGCGCAGATACGCAGTATTTT	CASSRRADTQYF
TRBV3-1/TRBV3-2	.	.	TRBJ1-6	TGTGCCAGCAACCGACACTTCTATAATTCACCCCTCCACTTT	CASNRHFYNSPLHF
TRBV4-2	TRBD1	.	TRBJ1-2	TGTGCCAGCAGCCCAAGGGACAGGTCGGGCGGTAACTATGGCTACACCTTC	CASSPRDRSGGNYGYTF
TRBV30	.	few	TRBJ1-6	TGTGCCTGGAGTGTAAGGGGGAGCTCCTATAATTCACCCCTCCACTTT	CAWSVRGSSYNSPLHF
TRBV13	TRBD2	.	TRBJ2-1	TGTGCCAGCGCCGGACTAGCGGGGGGCGATGAGCAGTTCTTC	CASAGLAGGDEQFF
TRBV3-1/TRBV3-2	TRBD1	few	TRBJ2-1	TGTGCCAGCAGCCAGGGACAGGGGGCATTAGGGAATGAGCAGTTCTTC	CASSQGQGALGNEQFF
TRBV19	TRBD2	.	TRBJ2-1	TGTGCCAGTAGTCCCCAGACTAGCGGGGGCCGGCAGTTCTTC	CASSPQTSGGRQFF
TRBV27	TRBD2	.	TRBJ2-1	TGTGCCAGCAGTTTATTCCCAGCGGGGGTGAATGAGCAGTTCTTC	CASSLFPAGVNEQFF
TRBV3-1/TRBV3-2	.	.	TRBJ1-1	TGTGCCAGCAGCCATGGGGGGTCGAGATTGAACACTGAAGCTTTCTTT	CASSHGGSRLNTEAFF
TRBV27	.	.	TRBJ1-6	TGTGCCAGCAGTCCCCGGACAGCCGGATCTGGGTCACCCCTCCACTTT	CASSPRTAGSGSPLHF
TRBV18	TRBD1	.	TRBJ1-2	TGTGCCAGCTCACCAGGGACAGGGGAGTTAGTTTATGGCTACACCTTC	CASSPGTGELVYGYTF
TRBV7-9	.	.	TRBJ1-6	TGTGCCAGCAGCTTAGTAATTAGTGCAGGGAATTCACCCCTCCACTTT	CASSLVISAGNSPLHF
TRBV11-2	TRBD1	.	TRBJ1-6	TGTGCCAGCAGCTTAGTGAGGGGGCAGGGGATCTCACCCCTCCACTTT	CASSLVRGQGISPLHF
TRBV6-1	.	.	TRBJ1-4	TGTGCCAGCAGTGAACAGACAGGAACTAATGAAAAACTGTTTTTT	CASSEQTGTNEKLFF
TRBV28	.	.	TRBJ1-1	TGTGCCAGCAGTCAACAGGTCTCGAACACTGAAGCTTTCTTT	CASSQQVSNTEAFF
TRBV7-9	TRBD1	.	TRBJ1-4	TGTGCCAGCAGCCTTGGACAGGCCTTTGAAAAACTGTTTTTT	CASSLGQAFEKLFF
TRBV5-1	TRBD1	.	TRBJ1-4	TGCGCCAGCAGCTTTTCCCCCGGGACAGGCGATGAAAAACTGTTTTTT	CASSFSPGTGDEKLFF
TRBV6-5	TRBD2	once	TRBJ2-2	TGTGCCAGCAGTTACCCAGCGGGGGCAAACACCGGGGAGCTGTTTTTT	CASSYPAGANTGELFF
TRBV6-5	.	.	TRBJ1-1	TGTGCCAGCAAAGGGGCGGGAGGGGCTTTCTTT	CASKGAGGAFF
TRBV28	.	.	TRBJ1-5	TGTGCCAGCAGTTTGGCTGTGGTCCAGCATTTT	CASSLAVVQHF
TRBV7-2	TRBD1	few	TRBJ1-5	TGTGCCAGCAGCCCCCAGGGGGGAAATCAGCCCCAGCATTTT	CASSPQGGNQPQHF
TRBV4-1	.	.	TRBJ1-1	TGCGCCAGCAGCTCCTTACTTATGAACACTGAAGCTTTCTTT	CASSSLLMNTEAFF
TRBV7-9	.	.	TRBJ2-5	TGTGCCAGCAGCTCGACGACTAGTTCCTTCCGGGAGACCCAGTACTTC	CASSSTTSSFRETQYF
TRBV18	.	once	TRBJ1-5	TGTGCCAGCTCTCGGGACATCGATCAGCCCCAGCATTTT	CASSRDIDQPQHF
TRBV11-2	TRBD1	.	TRBJ2-5	TGTGCCAGCAGGTCGACAGGGGTCCTACAAGAGACCCAGTACTTC	CASRSTGVLQETQYF
TRBV29-1	.	.	TRBJ1-1	TGCAGCGCCCGCCGGGGGGCGGCTGAAGCTTTCTTT	CSARRGAAEAFF
TRBV12-5	.	.	TRBJ2-1	TGTGCTAGTGGCGAGGGTACAGGGTTCTACAATGAGCAGTTCTTC	CASGEGTGFYNEQFF
TRBV7-2	.	.	TRBJ1-6	TGTGCCAGCAGCTTGGCGCGGAGCTCCTATAATTCACCCCTCCACTTT	CASSLARSSYNSPLHF
TRBV7-6	.	few	TRBJ1-5	TGTGCCAGCAGCTTGGGGACTGCCAGCAATCAGCCCCAGCATTTT	CASSLGTASNQPQHF
TRBV2	TRBD1	.	TRBJ2-2	TGTGCCAGCAGATATACAGGGGCGGGCACCGGGGAGCTGTTTTTT	CASRYTGAGTGELFF
TRBV6-5	.	.	TRBJ1-2	TGTGCCAGCCATCCCGAGACAGGAGGCTACACCTTC	CASHPETGGYTF
TRBV6-5	.	.	TRBJ1-5	TGTGCCAGCAGCGCTAGGGGGGGACCTTTATCGGCCCAGCATTTT	CASSARGGPLSAQHF
TRBV7-9	.	.	TRBJ1-2	TGTGCCAGCAGCCCACTCAGGGCCAACTATGGCTACACCTTC	CASSPLRANYGYTF
TRBV15	.	.	TRBJ1-4	TGTGCCACCAGCAGAGATTATCGGGTAGGCGAAAAACTGTTTTTT	CATSRDYRVGEKLFF
TRBV5-6	.	.	TRBJ1-1	TGTGCCAGCACCATCCGACAGGCGCTTGAAGCTTTCTTT	CASTIRQALEAFF
TRBV16	.	.	TRBJ1-1	TGTGCCAGCAGCCCCAGCAGGACACGTAACACTGAAGCTTTCTTT	CASSPSRTRNTEAFF
TRBV9	TRBD2	.	TRBJ2-3	TGTGCCAGCAGCGCTAGCGGTCCTAGCACAGATACGCAGTATTTT	CASSASGPSTDTQYF
TRBV19	.	.	TRBJ2-2	TGTGCCAGTAGTATAGGGATGGAGAGAACCATCACCGGGGAGCTGTTTTTT	CASSIGMERTITGELFF
TRBV28	TRBD1	.	TRBJ2-7	TGTGCCAGCAGTTTATGGGGGACAGGGTCCTACGAGCAGTACTTC	CASSLWGTGSYEQYF
TRBV15	.	.	TRBJ2-7	TGTGCCACCAGCCCTAGAAGGGAGAGCTACGAGCAGTACTTC	CATSPRRESYEQYF
TRBV15	TRBD1	.	TRBJ1-3	TGTGCCACCAGTGAGAGACAGGGGATAAACACCATATATTTT	CATSERQGINTIYF
TRBV28	TRBD1	.	TRBJ2-7	TGTGCCAGCAGGGGGGGAGGGACAGGGGACAGGTACGAGCAGTACTTC	CASRGGGTGDRYEQYF
TRBV12-3/TRBV12-4	.	.	TRBJ2-3	TGTGCCAGCAGTTTCAGGGTAGATACGCAGTATTTT	CASSFRVDTQYF
TRBV28	TRBD1	.	TRBJ1-4	TGTGCCAGCAGCACCAGGGGGACTAATGAAAAACTGTTTTTT	CASSTRGTNEKLFF